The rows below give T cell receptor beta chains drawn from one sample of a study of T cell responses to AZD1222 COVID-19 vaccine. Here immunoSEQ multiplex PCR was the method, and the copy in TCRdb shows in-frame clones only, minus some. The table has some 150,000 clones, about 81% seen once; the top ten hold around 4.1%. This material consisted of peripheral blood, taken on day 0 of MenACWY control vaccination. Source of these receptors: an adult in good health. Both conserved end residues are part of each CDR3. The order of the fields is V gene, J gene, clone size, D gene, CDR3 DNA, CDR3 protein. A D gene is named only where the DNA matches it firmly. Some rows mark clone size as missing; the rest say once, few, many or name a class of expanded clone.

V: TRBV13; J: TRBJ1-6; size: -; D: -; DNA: TGTGCCAGCAGCCCCTGGGAGGGAGGGAATTCACCCCTCCACTTT; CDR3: CASSPWEGGNSPLHF
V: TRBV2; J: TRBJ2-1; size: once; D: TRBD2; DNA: TGTGCCAGGAGGGCGGGAGGGCCCTACAATGAGCAGTTCTTC; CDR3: CARRAGGPYNEQFF
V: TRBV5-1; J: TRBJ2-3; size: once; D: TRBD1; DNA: TGCGCCAGCAGCTCAGGGACAGGCACAGATACGCAGTATTTT; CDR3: CASSSGTGTDTQYF
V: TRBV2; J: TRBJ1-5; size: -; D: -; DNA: TGTGCCAGCAAACACCGGGACGCTAGCAATCAGCCCCAGCATTTT; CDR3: CASKHRDASNQPQHF
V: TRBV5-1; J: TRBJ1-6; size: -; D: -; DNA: TGCGCCAGCAGCTTGGAATGGAATTCACCCCTCCACTTT; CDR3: CASSLEWNSPLHF
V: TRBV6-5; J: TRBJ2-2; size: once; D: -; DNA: TGTGCCAGCAGGGACACAAACACCGGGGAGCTGTTTTTT; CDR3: CASRDTNTGELFF
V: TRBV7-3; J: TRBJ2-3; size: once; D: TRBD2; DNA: TGTGCCAGCAGCTTAACGGGGCGGGGGACGACAGATACGCAGTATTTT; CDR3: CASSLTGRGTTDTQYF
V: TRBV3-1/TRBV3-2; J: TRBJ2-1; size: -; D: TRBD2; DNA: TGTGCCAGCAGCCCTGTAGCGGGGAGCTCCTACAATGAGCAGTTCTTC; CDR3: CASSPVAGSSYNEQFF
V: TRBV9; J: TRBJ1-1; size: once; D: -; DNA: TGTGCCAGCAGCGAATACCCCTTCACTGAAGCTTTCTTT; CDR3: CASSEYPFTEAFF
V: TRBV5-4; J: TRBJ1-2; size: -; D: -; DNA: TGTGCCAGCAGCTTGGTGGACAGCCGATCTTATGGCTACACCTTC; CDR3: CASSLVDSRSYGYTF
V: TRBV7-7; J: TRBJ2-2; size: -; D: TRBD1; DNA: TGTGCCAGCAGCCCCCGCCCAGGGGGTGCCGGGGAGCTGTTTTTT; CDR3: CASSPRPGGAGELFF
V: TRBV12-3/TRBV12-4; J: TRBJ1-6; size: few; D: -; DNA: TGTGCCAGCAGTTTCCAGGATAATTCACCCCTCCACTTT; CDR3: CASSFQDNSPLHF
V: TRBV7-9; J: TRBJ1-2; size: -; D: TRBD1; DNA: TGTGCCAGCAACCCGGACAGGGCCCCTTGGGGCTACACCTTC; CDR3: CASNPDRAPWGYTF
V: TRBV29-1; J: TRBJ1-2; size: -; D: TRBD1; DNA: TGCAGCGTTCTCCCGGGACAGGAGGGCTACACCTTC; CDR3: CSVLPGQEGYTF
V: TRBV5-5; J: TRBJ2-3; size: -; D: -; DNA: TGTGCCAGCAGCCCCCAGGGGTCAGATACGCAGTATTTT; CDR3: CASSPQGSDTQYF
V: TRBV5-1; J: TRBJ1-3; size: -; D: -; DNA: TGCGCCAGCAGCTCCGACGCTAACTCTGGAAACACCATATATTTT; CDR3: CASSSDANSGNTIYF
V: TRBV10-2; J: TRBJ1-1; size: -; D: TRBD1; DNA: TGCGCCAGCAGTGAGAGACAGGGGGTGAACACTGAAGCTTTCTTT; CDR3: CASSERQGVNTEAFF
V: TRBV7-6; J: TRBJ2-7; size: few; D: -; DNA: TGTGCCAGCAGCTTAGGACAAAGCTCCTACGAGCAGTACTTC; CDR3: CASSLGQSSYEQYF
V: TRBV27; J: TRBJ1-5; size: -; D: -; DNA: TGTGCCAGCAGTTTGTCGGCGGCCCTGTCCAGCAATCAGCCCCAGCATTTT; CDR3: CASSLSAALSSNQPQHF
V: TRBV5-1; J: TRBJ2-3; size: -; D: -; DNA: TGCGCCTCTACCCGAGGGGTGACAGACCCAGATACGCAGTATTTT; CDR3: CASTRGVTDPDTQYF
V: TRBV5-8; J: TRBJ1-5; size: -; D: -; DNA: TGTGCCAGCAGCTTGGGTCGGATCTTAGGGACCAATCAGCCCCAGCATTTT; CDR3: CASSLGRILGTNQPQHF
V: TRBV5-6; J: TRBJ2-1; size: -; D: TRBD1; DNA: TGTGCCAGCAGCACCCTACAGGGGTATGAGCAGTTCTTC; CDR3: CASSTLQGYEQFF
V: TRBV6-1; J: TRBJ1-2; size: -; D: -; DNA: TGTGCCAGCAGTGAAGGGGGTTATGGCTACACCTTC; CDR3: CASSEGGYGYTF
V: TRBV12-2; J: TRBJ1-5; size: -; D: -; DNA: TGTGCAAGTCGAAACTGGACAGGGGGAGGACAGCCCCAGCATTTT; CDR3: CASRNWTGGGQPQHF
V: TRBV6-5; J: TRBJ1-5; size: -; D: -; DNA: TGTGCCAGCAGTTGGAAGCCAGCTCAGCCCCAGCATTTT; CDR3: CASSWKPAQPQHF
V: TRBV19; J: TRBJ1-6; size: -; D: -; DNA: TGTGCCAGTAGTATAAGGCGGTTCGGGTCACCCCTCCACTTT; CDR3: CASSIRRFGSPLHF
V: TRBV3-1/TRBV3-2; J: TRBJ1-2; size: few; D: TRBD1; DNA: TGTGCCAGCAGCCAGCGCGGGCGGGACAGGGGAAGCTATGGCTACACCTTC; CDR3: CASSQRGRDRGSYGYTF
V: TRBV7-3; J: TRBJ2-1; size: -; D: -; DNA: TGTGCCAGCAGCTTAACTCGAGGCTTCCCCGACAATGAGCAGTTCTTC; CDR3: CASSLTRGFPDNEQFF
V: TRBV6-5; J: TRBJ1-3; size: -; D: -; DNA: TGTGCCAGCAGTTACTCGATAGACAGCTCTGGAAACACCATATATTTT; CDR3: CASSYSIDSSGNTIYF
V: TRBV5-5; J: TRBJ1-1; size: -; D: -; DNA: TGTGCCAGCAGCCCCGACGGGCGAAGTGCGATGAACACTGAAGCTTTCTTT; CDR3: CASSPDGRSAMNTEAFF
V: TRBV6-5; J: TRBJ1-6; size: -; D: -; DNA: TGTGCCAGCAGTTACGGGCGGAGCTCCTATAATTCACCCCTCCACTTT; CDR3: CASSYGRSSYNSPLHF
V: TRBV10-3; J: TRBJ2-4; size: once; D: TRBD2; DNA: TGTGCCATCAGCTCGGGTAGCGGGGTCGGAAACATTCAGTACTTC; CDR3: CAISSGSGVGNIQYF
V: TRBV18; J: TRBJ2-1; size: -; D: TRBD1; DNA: TGTGCCAGCTCAGAGGGGACAGGGGCTTGGAATGAGCAGTTCTTC; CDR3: CASSEGTGAWNEQFF
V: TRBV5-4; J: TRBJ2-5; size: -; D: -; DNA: TGTGCCAGCAGCTCGTGGGGGGGGCAGGGGCAAGAGACCCAGTACTTC; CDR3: CASSSWGGQGQETQYF
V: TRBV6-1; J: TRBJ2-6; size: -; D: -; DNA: TGTGCCAGCAGTGAATCGGCCCGCTCTGGGGCCAACGTCCTGACTTTC; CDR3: CASSESARSGANVLTF
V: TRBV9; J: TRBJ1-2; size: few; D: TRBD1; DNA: TGTGCCAGCAGCGCCCGACAGGGGTCTAGTTATGGCTACACCTTC; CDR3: CASSARQGSSYGYTF
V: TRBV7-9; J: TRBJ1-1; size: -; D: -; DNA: TGTGCCAGCAGCTTGGTCGTGAACACTGAAGCTTTCTTT; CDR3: CASSLVVNTEAFF
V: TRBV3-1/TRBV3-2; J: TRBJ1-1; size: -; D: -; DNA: TGTGCCAGCAGCCAAGATAGGGTGAACACTGAAGCTTTCTTT; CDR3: CASSQDRVNTEAFF
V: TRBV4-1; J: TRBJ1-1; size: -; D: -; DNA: TGCGCCAGCAGCCAAACAGGGTTGGGGAACACTGAAGCTTTCTTT; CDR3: CASSQTGLGNTEAFF
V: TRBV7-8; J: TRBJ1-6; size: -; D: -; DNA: TGTGCCAGCAGCCCCCTAGGGGTAGGAAAGGCCCTCCACTTT; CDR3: CASSPLGVGKALHF
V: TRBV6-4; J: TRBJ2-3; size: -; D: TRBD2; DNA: TGTGCCAGCAGTCAACTAGCGGGTGCAGATACGCAGTATTTT; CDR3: CASSQLAGADTQYF
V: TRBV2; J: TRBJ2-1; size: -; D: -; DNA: TGTGCCAGCAGTGATGTGGAGCAGTTCTTC; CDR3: CASSDVEQFF
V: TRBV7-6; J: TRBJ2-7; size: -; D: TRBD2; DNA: TGTGCCAGCAGCTTAGTTGGGGCTAGCGGGGGATTCTACGAGCAGTACTTC; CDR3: CASSLVGASGGFYEQYF
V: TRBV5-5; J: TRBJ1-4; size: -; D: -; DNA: TGTGCCAGCAGCTTGAAGGGGACGCTTAATGAAAAACTGTTTTTT; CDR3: CASSLKGTLNEKLFF
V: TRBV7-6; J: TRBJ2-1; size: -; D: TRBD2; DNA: TGTGCCAGCAGCTTGACCGGGACTAGCTCCTACAATGAGCAGTTCTTC; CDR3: CASSLTGTSSYNEQFF
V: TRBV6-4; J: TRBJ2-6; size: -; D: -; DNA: TGTGCCAGCAGTCCCGGACAAGGAATCTCTGGGGCCAACGTCCTGACTTTC; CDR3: CASSPGQGISGANVLTF
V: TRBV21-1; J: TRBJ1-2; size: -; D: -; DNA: TGTGCCAGCAGCAAAGAAGGGACAGGGGGCGCTTGTTATGGCTACACCTTC; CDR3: CASSKEGTGGACYGYTF
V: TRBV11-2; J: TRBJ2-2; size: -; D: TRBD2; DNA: TGTGCCAGCAGCTTAGACCCCTGGGAGCGGGGGGTCCCCGGGGAGCTGTTTTTT; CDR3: CASSLDPWERGVPGELFF
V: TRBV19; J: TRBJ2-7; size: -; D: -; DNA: TGTGCCAGTAGTGCGTTATCCGTTGGGGAGCAGTACTTC; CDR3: CASSALSVGEQYF
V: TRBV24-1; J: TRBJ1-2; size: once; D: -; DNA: TGTGCCACCAGTGATTTTAAACTGAACTATGGCTACACCTTC; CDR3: CATSDFKLNYGYTF
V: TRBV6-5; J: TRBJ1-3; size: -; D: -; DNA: TGTGCCAGCAGTTACTCGAAGGCGGGATACACCATATATTTT; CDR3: CASSYSKAGYTIYF
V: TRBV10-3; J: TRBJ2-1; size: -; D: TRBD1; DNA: TGTGCCATCAGCGCCGCTACAGGGGATGAGCAGTTCTTC; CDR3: CAISAATGDEQFF
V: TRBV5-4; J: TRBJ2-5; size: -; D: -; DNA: TGTGCCACCCGGCCGGGGACCCAAGAGACCCAGTACTTC; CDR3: CATRPGTQETQYF
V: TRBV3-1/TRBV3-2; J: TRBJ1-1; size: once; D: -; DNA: TGTGCCAGCAGCCAAGAAAACTTCCAAGGAGCAGCTTTCTTT; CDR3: CASSQENFQGAAFF
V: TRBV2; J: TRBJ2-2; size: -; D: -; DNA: TGTGCCAGCGGAAAAACAGGGCTGAACACCGGGGAGCTGTTTTTT; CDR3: CASGKTGLNTGELFF
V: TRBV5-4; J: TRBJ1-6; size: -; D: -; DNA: TGTGCCACTACCTCCACGGGGGGAAGCTCCTATAATTCACCCCTCCACTTT; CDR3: CATTSTGGSSYNSPLHF
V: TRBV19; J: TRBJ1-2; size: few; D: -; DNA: TGTGCCAGTAGCCGACAACAGACCTCGGATGGCTACACCTTC; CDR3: CASSRQQTSDGYTF
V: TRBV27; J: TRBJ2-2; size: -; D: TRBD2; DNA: TGTGCCCCAAGCGGGGGGGCGAACACCGGGGAGCTGTTTTTT; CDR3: CAPSGGANTGELFF
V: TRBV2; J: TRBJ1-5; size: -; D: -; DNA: TGTGCCAGCAGTTCCGAGGGGGGGCGAGGTCAGCCCCAGCATTTT; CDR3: CASSSEGGRGQPQHF